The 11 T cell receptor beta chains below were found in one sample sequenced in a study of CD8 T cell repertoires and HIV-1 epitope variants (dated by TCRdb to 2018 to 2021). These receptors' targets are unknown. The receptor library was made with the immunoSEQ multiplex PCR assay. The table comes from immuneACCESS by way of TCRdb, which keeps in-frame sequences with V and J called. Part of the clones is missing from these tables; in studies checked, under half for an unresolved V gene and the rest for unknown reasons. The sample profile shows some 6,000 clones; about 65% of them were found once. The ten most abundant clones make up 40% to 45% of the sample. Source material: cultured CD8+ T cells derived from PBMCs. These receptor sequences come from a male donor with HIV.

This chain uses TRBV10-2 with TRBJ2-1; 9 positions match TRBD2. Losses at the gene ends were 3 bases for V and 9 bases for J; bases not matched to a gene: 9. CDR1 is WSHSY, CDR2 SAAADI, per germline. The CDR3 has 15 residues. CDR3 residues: CASSDSSGGQGEQFF. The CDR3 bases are TGCGCCAGCAGTGATTCGAGCGGGGGGCAAGGTGAGCAGTTCTTC.

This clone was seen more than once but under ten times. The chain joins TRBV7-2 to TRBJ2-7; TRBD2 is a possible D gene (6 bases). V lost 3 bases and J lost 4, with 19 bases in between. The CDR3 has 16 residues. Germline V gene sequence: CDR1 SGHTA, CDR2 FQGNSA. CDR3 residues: CASSFTSRGSTYEQYF. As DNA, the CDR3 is TGTGCCAGCAGCTTTACTTCCCGGGGGAGTACGTACGAGCAGTACTTC. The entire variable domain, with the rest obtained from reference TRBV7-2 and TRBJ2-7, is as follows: GAGVSQSPSNKVTEKGKDVELRCDPISGHTALYWYRQSLGQGLEFLIYFQGNSAPDKSGLPSDRFSAERTGGSVSTLTIQRTQQEDSAVYLCASSFTSRGSTYEQYFGPGTRLTVT.

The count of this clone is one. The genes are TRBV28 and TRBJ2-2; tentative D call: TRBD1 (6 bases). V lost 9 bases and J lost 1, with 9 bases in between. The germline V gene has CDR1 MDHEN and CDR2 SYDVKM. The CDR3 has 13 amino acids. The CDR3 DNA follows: TGTGCCAGTTTGACAGGGAACACCGGGGAGCTGTTTTTT. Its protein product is CASLTGNTGELFF.

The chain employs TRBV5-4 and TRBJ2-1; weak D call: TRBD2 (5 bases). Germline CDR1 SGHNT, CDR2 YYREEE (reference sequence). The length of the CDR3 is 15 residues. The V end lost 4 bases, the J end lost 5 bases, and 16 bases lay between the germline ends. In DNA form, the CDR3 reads TGTGCCAGCAGCGTGTGGTCACTAGAAGACAATGAGCAGTTCTTC. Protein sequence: CASSVWSLEDNEQFF.

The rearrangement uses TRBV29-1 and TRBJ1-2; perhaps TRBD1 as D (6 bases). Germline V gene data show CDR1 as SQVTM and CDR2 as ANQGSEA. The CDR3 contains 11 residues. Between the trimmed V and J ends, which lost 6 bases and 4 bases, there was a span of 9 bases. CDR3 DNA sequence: TGCAGCGTCGCAGGGGCCTATGGCTACACCTTC. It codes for CSVAGAYGYTF.

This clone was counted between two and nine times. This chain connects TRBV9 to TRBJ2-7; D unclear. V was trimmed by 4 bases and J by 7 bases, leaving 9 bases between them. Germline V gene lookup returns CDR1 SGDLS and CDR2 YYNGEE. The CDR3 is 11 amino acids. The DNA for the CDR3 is TGTGCCAGCAGCACATCAGGAGAGCAGTACTTC. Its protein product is CASSTSGEQYF.

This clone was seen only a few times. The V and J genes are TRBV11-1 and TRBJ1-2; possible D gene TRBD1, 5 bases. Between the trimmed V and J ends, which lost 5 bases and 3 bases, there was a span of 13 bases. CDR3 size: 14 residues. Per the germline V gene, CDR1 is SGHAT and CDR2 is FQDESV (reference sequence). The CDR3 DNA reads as TGTGCCAGCAGCCCTGGGACTTCTGACTATGGCTACACCTTC. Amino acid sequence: CASSPGTSDYGYTF.

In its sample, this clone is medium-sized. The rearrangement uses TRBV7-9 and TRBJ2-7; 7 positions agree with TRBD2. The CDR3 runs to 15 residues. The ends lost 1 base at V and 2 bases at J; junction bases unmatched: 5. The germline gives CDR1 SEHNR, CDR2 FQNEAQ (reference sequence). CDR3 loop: CASSLVGGGAYEQYF. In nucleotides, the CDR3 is TGTGCCAGCAGCTTAGTGGGCGGGGGTGCCTACGAGCAGTACTTC.

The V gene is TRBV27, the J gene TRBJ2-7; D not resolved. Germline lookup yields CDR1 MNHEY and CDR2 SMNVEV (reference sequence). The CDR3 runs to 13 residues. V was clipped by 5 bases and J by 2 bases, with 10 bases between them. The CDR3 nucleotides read TGTGCCAGCAGTCCCGCCCGAACCTACGAGCAGTACTTC. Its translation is CASSPARTYEQYF.

The CDR3 coding sequence is TGCGCCAGCAGCCAAGCTCCGGGGGCTTCCACAGATACGCAGTATTTT. As protein: CASSQAPGASTDTQYF. V usage is TRBV4-3 and J usage is TRBJ2-3; D may match TRBD1 or TRBD2 (6 bases each). The CDR3 has 16 residues. Germline values: CDR1 LGHNA, CDR2 YSLEER. V gave up 1 base and J gave up 2 bases, with 13 bases separating them.

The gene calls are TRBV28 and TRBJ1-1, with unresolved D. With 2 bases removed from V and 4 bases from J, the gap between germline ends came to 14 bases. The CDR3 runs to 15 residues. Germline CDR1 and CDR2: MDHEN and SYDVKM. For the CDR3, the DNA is TGTGCCAGCAGTTTACGGTGGCAGTTGGCCACTGAAGCTTTCTTT. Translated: CASSLRWQLATEAFF. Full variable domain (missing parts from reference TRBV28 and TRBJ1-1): DVKVTQSSRYLVKRTGEKVFLECVQDMDHENMFWYRQDPGLGLRLIYFSYDVKMKEKGDIPEGYSVSREKKERFSLILESASTNQTSMYLCASSLRWQLATEAFFGQGTRLTVV.